This TCR beta chain was captured in a study of spatial heterogeneity in lung cancer. In the study overall: For tumor regions, TCR transcript counts showed a strong correlation with a T cell module score derived from matched bulk RNA-seq.

Comments on this clonotype: The target antigen is unknown.

The study's findings and limits: Tumor T cells had an estimated coverage that came to around 7% for alpha chains and under 15% for beta chains. Mutation counts in tumors were tracked by counts of expanded intratumoral alpha and beta TCRs.

The time point: sample taken at primary tumor resection. Unsorted whole RNA from tumor, nontumor lung or frozen PBMC underwent sequencing. Looked up from germline, CDR1 is MNHEY and CDR2 is SVGEGT. Trimming pared 6 bases from V and 6 bases from J, leaving 12 bases between. This CDR3 is 12 amino acids long. One entry per CDR3 protein, called by TCRdb with MiXCR from the 5' RACE reads. The sample consists of 20,000 to 30,000 distinct CDR3 sequences, approximately 8.8% of them appearing once. The J gene is TRBJ2-7, the V gene TRBV6-2 or TRBV6-3; tentatively, D is TRBD2 (5 bases). This TCR was sampled from a male donor with early-stage non-small cell lung cancer. The specimen comprised lung tumor tissue, sampled at surgery. The CDR3 DNA sequence: TGTGCCAGCAGCCTACTAGATACCGAGCAGTACTTC. Translated, it gives CASSLLDTEQYF.